The rows below give T cell receptor beta chains drawn from one sample of a study of blood T cell repertoires in COVID-19. The table came from immunoSEQ multiplex PCR; TCRdb's copy has only in-frame clones and leaves some out. The data hold over 250,000 clones, with 75% to 90% observed a single time. The source material was peripheral blood. These receptors all stem from a woman between 65 and 79 years old with acute or convalescent COVID-19. Each CDR3 is given with its conserved first and last residue. The order of the fields is J gene, D gene, V gene, clone size, CDR3 DNA, CDR3 protein. The D gene is left open where the match is weak. Clone size appears in some rows only: once, few, many, or a class for an expanded clone.

>TRBJ2-7|TRBD1|TRBV6-6|once
TGTGCCAGCAGTAGGAGACAGGGGCACTACGAGCAGTACTTC
CASSRRQGHYEQYF
>TRBJ1-1|-|TRBV9|-
TGTGCCAGCAGCGTAGAGGCAGGGAGGCAAACTGAAGCTTTCTTT
CASSVEAGRQTEAFF
>TRBJ2-7|TRBD2|TRBV5-1|-
TGCGCCAGCAGCTTGTTAGCGGGGACTTACGAGCAGTACTTC
CASSLLAGTYEQYF
>TRBJ1-1|-|TRBV2|-
TGTGCCAGCAGTGCAACAGTCGGTACTGAAGCTTTCTTT
CASSATVGTEAFF
>TRBJ2-1|TRBD2|TRBV10-3|-
TGTGCCATCAGTGAGCCTAAGACTAGCGGGGGGGGCAATGAGCAGTTCTTC
CAISEPKTSGGGNEQFF
>TRBJ2-3|-|TRBV4-1|-
TGCGCCAGCAGCCGCGGGACCCGGCTAGATACGCAGTATTTT
CASSRGTRLDTQYF
>TRBJ1-2|TRBD1|TRBV25-1|-
TGTGCCAGCAGTGAGGGCGGGACAGATTATGGCTACACCTTC
CASSEGGTDYGYTF
>TRBJ1-1|-|TRBV5-1|-
TGCGCCAGCGGTCTAGAGGCGCTCGTGGCTTTCTTT
CASGLEALVAFF
>TRBJ1-5|TRBD1|TRBV2|-
TGTGCCAGCACCCTAGACAGGGGCGCCAATCAGCCCCAGCATTTT
CASTLDRGANQPQHF
>TRBJ2-5|-|TRBV5-4|-
TGTGCCAGCAGCTTGGGAGTGGGGCGGGGAGAGACCCAGTACTTC
CASSLGVGRGETQYF
>TRBJ2-7|TRBD2|TRBV6-6|-
TGTGCCAGCTCGGGGAACACAGGGACTAGCTCCTACGAGCAGTACTTC
CASSGNTGTSSYEQYF
>TRBJ2-1|TRBD2|TRBV19|-
TGTGCCAGTAGTTTCCTAGCGGGAGGTTACAATGAGCAGTTCTTC
CASSFLAGGYNEQFF
>TRBJ1-2|TRBD1|TRBV18|-
TGTGCCAGCTCACCCACAGGGGGTACCTATGGCTACACCTTC
CASSPTGGTYGYTF
>TRBJ2-1|-|TRBV5-1|-
TGCGCCAGCAGCTCCCCCGGGGAGTACAATGAGCAGTTCTTC
CASSSPGEYNEQFF
>TRBJ1-1|TRBD1|TRBV5-4|-
TGTGCCAGCAGCTTGTCCGGGACAGGGGGGAACACTGAAGCTTTCTTT
CASSLSGTGGNTEAFF
>TRBJ1-2|-|TRBV5-4|-
TGTGCCAGCAGCTTGGAAGTAGCGACCTATGGCTACACCTTC
CASSLEVATYGYTF
>TRBJ2-7|-|TRBV2|-
TGTGCCAGCAGTGAGCAGGGGACCGGGTCCTACGAGCAGTACTTC
CASSEQGTGSYEQYF
>TRBJ1-5|-|TRBV5-5|-
TGTGCCAGCAGCTTGGTCCTACAGGTTGGTCAGCCCCAGCATTTT
CASSLVLQVGQPQHF
>TRBJ1-2|-|TRBV10-3|-
TGTGCCATCAGTGATCCCGGACGGACACTCGATGGCTACACCTTC
CAISDPGRTLDGYTF
>TRBJ2-7|-|TRBV12-3/TRBV12-4|-
TGTGCCAGCAGTTTAAAGGGCAGGGGTAAGCAGTACTTC
CASSLKGRGKQYF
>TRBJ2-1|TRBD2|TRBV3-1/TRBV3-2|few
TGTGCCAGCAGCCAAGACAGGGGACTAGGCTACAATGAGCAGTTCTTC
CASSQDRGLGYNEQFF
>TRBJ1-2|-|TRBV18|-
TGTGCCAGCTCAGCCCAGGGTGACTATGGCTACACCTTC
CASSAQGDYGYTF
>TRBJ2-7|TRBD2|TRBV15|-
TGTGCCACCAGCAGAGGCGGGAGCTCCTACGAGCAGTACTTC
CATSRGGSSYEQYF
>TRBJ2-1|-|TRBV5-1|-
TGCGCCAGCAGCTTGAGGCAGGGTTACAATGAGCAGTTCTTC
CASSLRQGYNEQFF
>TRBJ2-3|-|TRBV7-3|-
TGTGCCAGCAGTTTAGAGTCGGCGGGCACAGATACGCAGTATTTT
CASSLESAGTDTQYF
>TRBJ1-6|TRBD1|TRBV2|-
TGTGCCGGCACAGGGACAGGGGGAATTGGTTCACCCCTCCACTTT
CAGTGTGGIGSPLHF
>TRBJ2-7|TRBD1|TRBV7-8|-
TGTGCCAGCAGCTTTACGGACAGGGGCACCTCCTACGAGCAGTACTTC
CASSFTDRGTSYEQYF
>TRBJ2-1|TRBD2|TRBV30|few
TGTGCCTGGAGCATCGGACTTACTAGCGGGGGGCACAATGAGCAGTTCTTC
CAWSIGLTSGGHNEQFF
>TRBJ1-4|-|TRBV7-9|once
TGTGCCAGCAGCCCCCAGGCCTTTGGAGAAAAACTGTTTTTT
CASSPQAFGEKLFF
>TRBJ2-5|-|TRBV27|-
TGTGCCAGCAGTTCCCTGGGACACCCCTCACAAGAGACCCAGTACTTC
CASSSLGHPSQETQYF
>TRBJ1-1|-|TRBV18|-
TGTGCCAGCTCACCATACGTGCGGGCGGTGAACACTGAAGCTTTCTTT
CASSPYVRAVNTEAFF
>TRBJ2-1|TRBD2|TRBV2|-
TGTGCCAGCAGGGATCTAGCGGGGGTTCGGGATGAGCAGTTCTTC
CASRDLAGVRDEQFF
>TRBJ2-7|TRBD2|TRBV5-4|-
TGTGCCAGCAGCATAGGGACTAGCGGGGCCACCTACGAGCAGTACTTC
CASSIGTSGATYEQYF
>TRBJ1-2|-|TRBV4-1|-
TGCGCCAGCAGCCAAGAGTCCCAGACTAACTATGGCTACACCTTC
CASSQESQTNYGYTF
>TRBJ2-4|TRBD1|TRBV5-4|-
TGTGCCAGCAGCTTGGACAGGGGGCGAAGCATTCAGTACTTC
CASSLDRGRSIQYF
>TRBJ1-4|-|TRBV5-6|-
TGTGCCAGCAGCTTCAGGCAGGGCCCTAATGAAAAACTGTTTTTT
CASSFRQGPNEKLFF
>TRBJ2-7|TRBD1|TRBV5-1|-
TGCGCCAGCAGCTTGGCCCGGGGGACAGGCCTATACGAGCAGTACTTC
CASSLARGTGLYEQYF
>TRBJ2-3|-|TRBV2|-
TGTGCCAGCAGCCAAACTAGAGTTTATTTGGGTACGCAGTATTTT
CASSQTRVYLGTQYF
>TRBJ1-3|TRBD1|TRBV5-1|-
TGCGCCAGCAGCTTACAGGGGGCGGCTGGAAACACCATATATTTT
CASSLQGAAGNTIYF
>TRBJ2-2|-|TRBV5-1|-
TGCGCCAGCAGCTTGGCCTCGAACACCGGGGAGCTGTTTTTT
CASSLASNTGELFF
>TRBJ2-3|TRBD1|TRBV10-1|-
TGCGCCAGCGGGGGACAGTTTACAGATACGCAGTATTTT
CASGGQFTDTQYF
>TRBJ2-7|TRBD2|TRBV5-5|-
TGTGCCAGCGGGACTAGCGGGGGGTCTCACGAGCAGTACTTC
CASGTSGGSHEQYF
>TRBJ2-7|TRBD1|TRBV7-2|-
TGTGCCAGCAGCTACAGACAGGGTTCGGGCGAGCAGTACTTC
CASSYRQGSGEQYF
>TRBJ1-2|-|TRBV18|-
TGTGCCAGCTCACCAATGGGGGCGCGGGGCTACACCTTC
CASSPMGARGYTF
>TRBJ1-1|TRBD1|TRBV5-4|-
TGTGCCAGCAGCTTATCGGGACAGCAACCGATGAACACTGAAGCTTTCTTT
CASSLSGQQPMNTEAFF
>TRBJ1-4|-|TRBV2|-
TGTGCCAGCACCGGGGGAAGGGATGAAAAACTGTTTTTT
CASTGGRDEKLFF